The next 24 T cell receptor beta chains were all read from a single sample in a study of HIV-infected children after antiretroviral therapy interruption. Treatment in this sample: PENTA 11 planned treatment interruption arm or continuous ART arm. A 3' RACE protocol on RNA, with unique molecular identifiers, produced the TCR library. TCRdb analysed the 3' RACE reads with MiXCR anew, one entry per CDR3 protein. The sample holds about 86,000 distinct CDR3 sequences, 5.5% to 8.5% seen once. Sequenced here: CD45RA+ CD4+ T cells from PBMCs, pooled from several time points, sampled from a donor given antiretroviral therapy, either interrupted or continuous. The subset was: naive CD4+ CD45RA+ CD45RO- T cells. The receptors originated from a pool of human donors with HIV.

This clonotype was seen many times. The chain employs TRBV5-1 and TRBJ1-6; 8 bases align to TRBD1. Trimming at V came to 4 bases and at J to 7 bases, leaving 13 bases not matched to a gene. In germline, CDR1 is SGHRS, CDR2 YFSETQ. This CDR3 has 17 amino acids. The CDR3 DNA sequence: TGCGCCAGCAGCCCCCAGGGGGCGGGGAGGGGGAATTCACCCCTCCACTTT. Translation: CASSPQGAGRGNSPLHF.

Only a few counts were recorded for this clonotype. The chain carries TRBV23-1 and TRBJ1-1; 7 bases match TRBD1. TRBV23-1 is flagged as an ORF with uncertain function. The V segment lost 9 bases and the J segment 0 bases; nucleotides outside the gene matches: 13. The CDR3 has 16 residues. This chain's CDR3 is CARSGQSIPMNTEAFF. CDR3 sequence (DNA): TGCGCCAGATCGGGACAGAGTATTCCCATGAACACTGAAGCTTTCTTT.

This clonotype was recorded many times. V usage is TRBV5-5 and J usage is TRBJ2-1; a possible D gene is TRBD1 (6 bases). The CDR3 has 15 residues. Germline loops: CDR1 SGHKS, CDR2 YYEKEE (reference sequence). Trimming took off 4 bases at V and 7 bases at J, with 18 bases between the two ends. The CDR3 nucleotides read TGTGCCAGCAGCAGTATCAGGGTAGGGGGAAATGAGCAGTTCTTC. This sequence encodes CASSSIRVGGNEQFF.

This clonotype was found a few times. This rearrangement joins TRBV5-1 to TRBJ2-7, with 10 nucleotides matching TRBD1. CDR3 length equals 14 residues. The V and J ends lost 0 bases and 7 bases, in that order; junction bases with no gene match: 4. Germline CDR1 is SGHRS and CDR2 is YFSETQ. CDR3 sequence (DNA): TGCGCCAGCAGCTTGGGACAGGGGGCTGAAGAGCAGTACTTC. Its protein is CASSLGQGAEEQYF.

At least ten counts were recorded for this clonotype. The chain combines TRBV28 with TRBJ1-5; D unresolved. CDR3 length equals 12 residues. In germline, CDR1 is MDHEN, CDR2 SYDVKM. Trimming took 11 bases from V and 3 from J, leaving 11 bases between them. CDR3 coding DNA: TGTGCCGGTGGGAGTAACAATCAGCCCCAGCATTTT. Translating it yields CAGGSNNQPQHF.

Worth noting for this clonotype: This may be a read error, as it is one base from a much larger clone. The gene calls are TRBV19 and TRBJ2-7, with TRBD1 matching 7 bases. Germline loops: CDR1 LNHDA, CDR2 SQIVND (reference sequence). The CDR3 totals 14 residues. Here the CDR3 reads CVSSARGGPYEQYF. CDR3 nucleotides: TGTGTCAGTAGTGCCCGAGGGGGCCCCTACGAGCAGTACTTC.

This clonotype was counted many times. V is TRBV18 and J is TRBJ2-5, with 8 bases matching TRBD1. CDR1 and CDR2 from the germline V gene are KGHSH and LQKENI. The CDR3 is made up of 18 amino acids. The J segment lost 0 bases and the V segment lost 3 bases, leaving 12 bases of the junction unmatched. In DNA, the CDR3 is TGTGCCAGCTCACCCACCAGGGGGCTGATAGGTTACCAAGAGACCCAGTACTTC. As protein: CASSPTRGLIGYQETQYF.

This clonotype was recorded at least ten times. The CDR3 DNA is TGTGCCAGCAGCTTGCCCGGAGGGGCCGGCTACGAGCAGTACTTC. It yields the protein CASSLPGGAGYEQYF. This sequence joins TRBV7-8 and TRBJ2-7; D may be TRBD2 (6 bases). Between the trimmed V and J ends, which lost 3 bases and 3 bases, there was a span of 15 bases. The CDR3 sequence is 15 residues long. Per germline, CDR1 SGHVS and CDR2 FQNEAQ.

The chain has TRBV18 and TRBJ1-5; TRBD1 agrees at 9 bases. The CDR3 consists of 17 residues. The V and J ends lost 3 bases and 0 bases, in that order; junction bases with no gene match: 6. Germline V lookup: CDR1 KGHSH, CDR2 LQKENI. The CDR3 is CASSPRGDRVSNQPQHF. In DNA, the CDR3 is TGTGCCAGCTCACCCCGAGGGGACAGGGTTAGCAATCAGCCCCAGCATTTT.

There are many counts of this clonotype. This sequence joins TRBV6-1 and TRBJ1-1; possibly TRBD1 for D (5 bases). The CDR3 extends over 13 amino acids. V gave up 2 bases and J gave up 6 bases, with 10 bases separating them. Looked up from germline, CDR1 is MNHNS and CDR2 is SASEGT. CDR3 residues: CASSERGYSEAFF. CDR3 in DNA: TGTGCCAGCAGTGAAAGGGGATACTCTGAAGCTTTCTTT.

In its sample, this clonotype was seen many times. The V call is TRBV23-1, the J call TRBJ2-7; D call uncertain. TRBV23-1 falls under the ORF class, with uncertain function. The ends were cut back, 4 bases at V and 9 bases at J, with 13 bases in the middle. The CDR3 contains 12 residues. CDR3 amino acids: CASSPTYRRQYF. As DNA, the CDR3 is TGCGCCAGCAGTCCGACATATCGGAGGCAGTACTTC.

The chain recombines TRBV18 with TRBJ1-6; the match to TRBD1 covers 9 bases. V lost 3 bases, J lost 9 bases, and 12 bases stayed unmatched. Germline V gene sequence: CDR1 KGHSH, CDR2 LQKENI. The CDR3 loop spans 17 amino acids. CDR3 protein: CASSPIPGQGFGSPLHF. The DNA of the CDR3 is TGTGCCAGCTCACCGATTCCAGGACAGGGGTTCGGTTCACCCCTCCACTTT.

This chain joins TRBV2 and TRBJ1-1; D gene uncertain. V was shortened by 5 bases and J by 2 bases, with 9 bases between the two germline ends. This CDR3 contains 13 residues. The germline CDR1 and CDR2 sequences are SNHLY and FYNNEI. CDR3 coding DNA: TGTGCCAGCAGTAATGGAGTTAACACTGAAGCTTTCTTT. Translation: CASSNGVNTEAFF. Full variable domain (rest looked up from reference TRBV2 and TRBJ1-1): EPEVTQTPSHQVTQMGQEVILRCVPISNHLYFYWYRQILGQKVEFLVSFYNNEISEKSEIFDDQFSVERPDGSNFTLKIRSTKLEDSAMYFCASSNGVNTEAFFGQGTRLTVV.

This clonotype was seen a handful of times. This CDR3 is CASSFMGQPQHF. CDR3 in DNA: TGTGCCAGCAGTTTTATGGGCCAGCCCCAGCATTTT. The chain is built from TRBV12-3 or TRBV12-4 and TRBJ1-5, with no clear D. V was clipped by 3 bases and J by 7 bases, with 7 bases between them. The CDR3 is made up of 12 amino acids.

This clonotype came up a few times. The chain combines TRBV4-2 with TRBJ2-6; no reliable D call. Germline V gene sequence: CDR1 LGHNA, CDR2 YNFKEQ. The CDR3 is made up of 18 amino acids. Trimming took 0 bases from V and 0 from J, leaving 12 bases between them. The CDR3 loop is CASSQDLQASSGANVLTF. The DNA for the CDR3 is TGTGCCAGCAGCCAAGATCTTCAGGCGAGCTCTGGGGCCAACGTCCTGACTTTC.

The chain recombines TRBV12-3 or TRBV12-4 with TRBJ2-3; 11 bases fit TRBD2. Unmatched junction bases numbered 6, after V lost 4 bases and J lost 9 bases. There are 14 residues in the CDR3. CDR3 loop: CASSSSGGPSTQYF. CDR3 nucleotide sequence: TGTGCCAGCAGTTCTAGCGGGGGGCCGTCCACGCAGTATTTT.

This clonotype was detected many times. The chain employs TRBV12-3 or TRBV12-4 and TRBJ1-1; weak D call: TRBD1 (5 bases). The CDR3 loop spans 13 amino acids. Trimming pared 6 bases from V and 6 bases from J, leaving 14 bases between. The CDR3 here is CASSTGAPPEAFF. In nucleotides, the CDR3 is TGTGCCAGCAGCACCGGGGCCCCGCCTGAAGCTTTCTTT.

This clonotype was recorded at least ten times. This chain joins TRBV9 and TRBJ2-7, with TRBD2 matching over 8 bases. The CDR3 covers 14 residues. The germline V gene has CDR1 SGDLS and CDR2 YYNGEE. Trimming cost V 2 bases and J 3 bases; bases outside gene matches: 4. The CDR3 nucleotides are TGTGCCAGCAGCGTTACCGGGACTAGCTACGAGCAGTACTTC. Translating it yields CASSVTGTSYEQYF.

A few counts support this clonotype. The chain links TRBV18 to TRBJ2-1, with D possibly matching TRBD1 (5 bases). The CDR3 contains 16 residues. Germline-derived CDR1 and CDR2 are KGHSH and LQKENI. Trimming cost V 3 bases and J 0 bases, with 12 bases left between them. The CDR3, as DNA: TGTGCCAGCTCACCCAGGGTGAAAAGCTCCTACAATGAGCAGTTCTTC. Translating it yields CASSPRVKSSYNEQFF.

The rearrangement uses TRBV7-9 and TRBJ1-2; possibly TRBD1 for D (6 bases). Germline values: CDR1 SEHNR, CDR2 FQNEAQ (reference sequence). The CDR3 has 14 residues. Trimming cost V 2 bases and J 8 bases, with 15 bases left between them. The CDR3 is CASSLRNPGGGYTF. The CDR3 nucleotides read TGTGCCAGCAGCTTAAGGAACCCGGGGGGCGGCTACACCTTC. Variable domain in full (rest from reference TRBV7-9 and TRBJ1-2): DTGVSQNPRHKITKRGQNVTFRCDPISEHNRLYWYRQTLGQGPEFLTYFQNEAQLEKSRLLSDRFSAERPKGSFSTLEIQRTEQGDSAMYLCASSLRNPGGGYTFGSGTRLTVV.

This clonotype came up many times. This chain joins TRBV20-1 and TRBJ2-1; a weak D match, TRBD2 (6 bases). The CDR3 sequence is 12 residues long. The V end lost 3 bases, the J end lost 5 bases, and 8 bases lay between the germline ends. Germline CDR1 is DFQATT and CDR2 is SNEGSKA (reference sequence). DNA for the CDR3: TGCAGTGCTAGGGGACTGCACAATGAGCAGTTCTTC. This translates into CSARGLHNEQFF.

CDR3 DNA sequence: TGCGCCAGCAGCCAGGCGGGACAGGTTCGGACTGAAGCTTTCTTT. It translates to CASSQAGQVRTEAFF. The chain combines TRBV4-1 with TRBJ1-1; 8 bases map to TRBD1. This CDR3 has 15 residues. The germline gives CDR1 MGHRA, CDR2 YSYEKL. Unmatched junction bases numbered 8, after V lost 3 bases and J lost 5 bases.

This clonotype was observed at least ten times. CDR3 nucleotide sequence: TGTGCCAGCACGCGGGAAGCCTACAATGAGCAGTTCTTC. It translates to CASTREAYNEQFF. The rearrangement uses TRBV6-1 and TRBJ2-1; D possibly corresponds to TRBD2 (6 bases). The germline CDR1 and CDR2 sequences are MNHNS and SASEGT. V lost 7 bases and J 2 bases, leaving 9 bases between the germline ends. The CDR3 length is 13 residues.

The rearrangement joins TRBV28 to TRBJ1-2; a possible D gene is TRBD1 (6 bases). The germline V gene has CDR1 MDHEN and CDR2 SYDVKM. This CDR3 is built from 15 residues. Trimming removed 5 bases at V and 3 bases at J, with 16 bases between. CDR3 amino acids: CASSTTGRTDYGYTF. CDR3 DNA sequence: TGTGCCAGCAGTACCACAGGGCGAACCGACTATGGCTACACCTTC.